A single sample gave rise to the 20 T cell receptor beta chains below, sequenced in a study of blood T cell repertoires in COVID-19. Produced via immunoSEQ multiplex PCR; TCRdb's table is partial and in-frame only. Of fewer than 55,000 clones in the sample, approximately 86% are singletons; the top ten hold approximately 3%. The sequencing sample was made of peripheral blood. The source is a man between 50 and 59 years old with active COVID-19.

This clone has only a few counts. The chain links TRBV29-1 to TRBJ2-2; the D is unclear. V shed 5 bases and J shed 4 bases, with 2 bases lying between them. Per germline, CDR1 SQVTM and CDR2 ANQGSEA. The CDR3 is made up of 10 amino acids. The CDR3 nucleotides read TGCAGCGTTCGCACCGGGGAGCTGTTTTTT. It encodes CSVRTGELFF.

This chain joins TRBV13 and TRBJ1-3; the match to TRBD1 covers 7 bases. CDR3 length: 14 residues. After removal of 4 bases from V and 4 bases from J, the junction contained 4 bases not matched to a gene. Looked up from germline, CDR1 is PRHDT and CDR2 is FYEKMQ (reference sequence). In DNA form, the CDR3 reads TGTGCCAGCAGCTCGACAGGGATGGGAAACACCATATATTTT. Translation: CASSSTGMGNTIYF.

The rearrangement joins TRBV9 to TRBJ1-2; TRBD1 might be the D (5 bases). Germline values: CDR1 SGDLS, CDR2 YYNGEE. Trimming took off 0 bases at V and 8 bases at J, with 20 bases between the two ends. This CDR3 spans 16 amino acids. CDR3 region: CASSVVPLGGNGGYTF. Here the CDR3 DNA reads TGTGCCAGCAGCGTAGTTCCCCTGGGGGGAAACGGGGGCTACACCTTC.

V gene TRBV5-1 combines with J gene TRBJ1-1; D is unclear. This CDR3 spans 13 amino acids. Germline V CDR1 and CDR2: SGHRS, YFSETQ. Between the trimmed V and J ends, which lost 4 bases and 1 base, there was a span of 8 bases. CDR3 coding DNA: TGCGCCAGCAGCCCTGCGAAGAACACTGAAGCTTTCTTT. Encoded protein: CASSPAKNTEAFF.

The sample holds one count of this clone. The rearrangement links TRBV6-6 to TRBJ1-4; 8 nucleotides agree with TRBD1. CDR3 size: 15 residues. V was pared by 2 bases and J by 11 bases, with 10 bases of the junction left unmatched. Germline V gene data show CDR1 as MNHNY and CDR2 as SVGAGI (reference sequence). DNA for the CDR3: TGTGCCAGCAGTTACGGGACAGGCGTTTATGGTAAACTGTTTTTT. Protein: CASSYGTGVYGKLFF.

J is TRBJ1-6 and V is TRBV19; 10 nucleotides match TRBD1. The CDR3 contains 15 residues. Trimming took 7 bases from V and 6 from J; bases not matched to a gene: 6. Per the germline V gene, CDR1 is LNHDA and CDR2 is SQIVND (reference sequence). In nucleotides, the CDR3 is TGTGCCAGTAAACCCCGGGACAGGGGTAATTCACCCCTCCACTTT. It encodes CASKPRDRGNSPLHF. Filled out from reference TRBV19 and TRBJ1-6, the complete variable domain reads DGGITQSPKYLFRKEGQNVTLSCEQNLNHDAMYWYRQDPGQGLRLIYYSQIVNDFQKGDIAEGYSVSREKKESFPLTVTSAQKNPTAFYLCASKPRDRGNSPLHFGNGTRLTVT.

This chain links TRBV5-1 with TRBJ1-3, with D possibly being TRBD1 (5 bases). V shed 1 base and J shed 0 bases, with 8 bases lying between them. CDR1 and CDR2 (germline): SGHRS, YFSETQ. This CDR3 is built from 15 residues. The CDR3 DNA reads TGCGCCAGCAGCTTGAGCGGGGGCTCTGGAAACACCATATATTTT. Translation gives CASSLSGGSGNTIYF.

V and J are TRBV27 and TRBJ2-1; TRBD1 might be the D (6 bases). The ends were cut back, 9 bases at V and 0 bases at J, with 39 bases in the middle. The CDR3 loop spans 23 amino acids. CDR1 and CDR2 from the germline V gene are MNHEY and SMNVEV (reference sequence). The CDR3 here is CARGGRDRTFYGSGLSSYNEQFF. DNA for the CDR3: TGTGCCAGAGGGGGTCGAGACAGGACTTTCTACGGCAGCGGACTCAGCTCCTACAATGAGCAGTTCTTC.

The chain carries TRBV5-6 and TRBJ2-1; 14 bases line up with TRBD2. This CDR3 contains 15 residues. Germline CDR1 SGHDT, CDR2 YYEEEE. Trimming cost V 3 bases and J 8 bases; bases outside gene matches: 4. Here the CDR3 DNA reads TGTGCCAGCAGCTGGGGACTAGCGGGAGCGGATGAGCAGTTCTTC. This sequence encodes CASSWGLAGADEQFF.

J is TRBJ2-5 and V is TRBV28; D gene unclear. The germline V and J ends were trimmed by 6 bases and 1 base, with 9 bases remaining between them. Germline CDR1 MDHEN, CDR2 SYDVKM. The CDR3 extends over 13 amino acids. In DNA form, the CDR3 reads TGTGCCAGCAGCCCTGGGCGCCAAGAGACCCAGTACTTC. Protein sequence: CASSPGRQETQYF.

The chain has TRBV6-5 and TRBJ2-3; tentatively, D is TRBD2 (6 bases). CDR1 is MNHEY and CDR2 is SVGAGI in the germline V gene. V lost 6 bases to trimming and J lost 6 bases, with 13 bases between them. The CDR3 is made up of 13 amino acids. The CDR3: CASRLARSDTQYF. For the CDR3, the DNA is TGTGCCAGCAGACTAGCCCGCTCCGATACGCAGTATTTT.

By its share, this clone is medium-sized. This CDR3 reads CAWTWGRSNTEAFF. The DNA for the CDR3 is TGTGCCTGGACTTGGGGCCGATCGAACACTGAAGCTTTCTTT. The chain is built from TRBV30 and TRBJ1-1; D is possibly TRBD1 (5 bases). With 4 bases removed from V and 1 base from J, the gap between germline ends came to 13 bases. Germline assignment: CDR1 GTSNPN and CDR2 SVGIG (reference sequence). The CDR3 runs to 14 residues.

The V call is TRBV14, the J call TRBJ2-3; 8 nucleotides align to TRBD1. V shed 4 bases, J shed 2 bases, and the junction held 8 bases outside the gene matches. Germline loops: CDR1 SGHDN, CDR2 FVKESK. The CDR3 covers 16 residues. The CDR3 bases are TGTGCCAGCAGCCTATGGACAGGGATTAACACAGATACGCAGTATTTT. This codes for CASSLWTGINTDTQYF.

The chain is built from TRBV6-2 or TRBV6-3 and TRBJ1-1; TRBD1 might be the D (5 bases). This CDR3 has 14 amino acids. Germline assignment: CDR1 MNHEY and CDR2 SVGEGT. The V gene lost 0 bases and the J gene lost 4 bases, with 9 bases spanning the gap. DNA for the CDR3: TGTGCCAGCAGTTACTCGGGGGGGAGCACTGAAGCTTTCTTT. It is translated as CASSYSGGSTEAFF.

This chain connects TRBV30 to TRBJ2-6, with 7 bases lining up with TRBD1. The ends lost 0 bases at V and 1 base at J; junction bases unmatched: 9. This CDR3 spans 18 amino acids. Germline lookup yields CDR1 GTSNPN and CDR2 SVGIG (reference sequence). This CDR3 reads CAWSVWTGPRSGANVLTF. CDR3 in DNA: TGTGCCTGGAGTGTATGGACAGGCCCTCGATCTGGGGCCAACGTCCTGACTTTC. The entire variable domain, with the rest obtained from reference TRBV30 and TRBJ2-6, is as follows: SQTIHQWPATLVQPVGSPLSLECTVEGTSNPNLYWYRQAAGRGLQLLFYSVGIGQISSEVPQNLSASRPQDRQFILSSKKLLLSDSGFYLCAWSVWTGPRSGANVLTFGAGSRLTVL.

This clone was seen a single time. The V and J genes are TRBV2 and TRBJ1-3; the match to TRBD1 covers 9 bases. This CDR3 is built from 15 residues. From germline, CDR1 is SNHLY and CDR2 FYNNEI. V was pared by 6 bases and J by 1 base, with 4 bases of the junction left unmatched. CDR3 region: CASRTGQGSGNTIYF. The DNA for the CDR3 is TGTGCCAGCAGGACGGGACAGGGATCTGGAAACACCATATATTTT.

This chain connects TRBV6-5 to TRBJ1-6; 7 bases fit TRBD1. V shed 6 bases and J 10 bases; nucleotides not matched to a gene: 6. CDR3 length equals 13 residues. The germline V gene encodes CDR1 MNHEY and CDR2 SVGAGI. This chain's CDR3 is CASRGGDESPLHF. The CDR3 DNA is TGTGCCAGCAGAGGGGGCGACGAATCACCCCTCCACTTT.

The chain links TRBV15 to TRBJ2-1; D perhaps matches TRBD2 (6 bases). The CDR3 length is 16 residues. Per the germline V gene, CDR1 is LNHNV and CDR2 is YYDKDF (reference sequence). Trimming took 5 bases from V and 4 from J, leaving 18 bases between them. The CDR3 DNA is TGTGCCACCAGCTCCCGGGGCGGTGGAGGGTACAATGAGCAGTTCTTC. Translation gives CATSSRGGGGYNEQFF.

This clone was recorded once. This CDR3 is CASRDLGVTDTQYF. Written as DNA, the CDR3 is TGTGCCAGCAGGGATTTAGGGGTGACAGATACGCAGTATTTT. This chain connects TRBV6-5 to TRBJ2-3; a possible D gene is TRBD1 (5 bases). V was trimmed by 6 bases and J by 3 bases, leaving 13 bases between them. This CDR3 has 14 amino acids. Germline V lookup: CDR1 MNHEY, CDR2 SVGAGI.

On this clone itself: Compared with germline, one end of the junction differs, possibly owing to a read error. The chain recombines TRBV7-7 with TRBJ2-5; 10 nucleotides agree with TRBD1. Per germline, CDR1 SSHAT and CDR2 FNYEAQ (reference sequence). This CDR3 has 15 amino acids. The CDR3 region is CASSGTGAKGETQYF. CDR3 DNA sequence: TGTGCTAGCAGCGGGACAGGGGCGAAGGGAGAGACCCAGTACTTC.